A single sample gave rise to the 7 T cell receptor beta chains below, sequenced in a study of identical twins. TCRdb analysed the 5' RACE reads with MiXCR anew, one entry per CDR3 protein. The sample lists approximately 500,000 distinct CDR3 sequences; nearly 15% were seen once. The same specimen was also included in a second study, on yellow fever vaccine responses in identical twins.

Sequenced material: CD4+ T cells sorted from blood. Receptor source: a woman aged 18-29 years in good health.

There are many counts of this clonotype. The rearrangement links TRBV20-1 to TRBJ2-1, with D uncertain. V gave up 6 bases and J gave up 8 bases, with 8 bases separating them. The length of the CDR3 is 10 residues. Per germline, CDR1 DFQATT and CDR2 SNEGSKA (reference sequence). CDR3 DNA: TGCAGTGCCGATAGAGATGAGCAGTTCTTC. This translates into CSADRDEQFF.

The chain has TRBV7-9 and TRBJ1-6, with D possibly TRBD1 on 5 matching bases. The CDR3 spans 15 residues. V was shortened by 0 bases and J by 7 bases, with 10 bases between the two germline ends. The germline gives CDR1 SEHNR, CDR2 FQNEAQ (reference sequence). CDR3 sequence (DNA): TGTGCCAGCAGCTTAGCGGAGGGGCAGAATTCACCCCTCCACTTT. It is translated as CASSLAEGQNSPLHF.

V is TRBV11-2 and J is TRBJ2-1, with D possibly TRBD2 on 9 matching bases. The CDR3 is 18 amino acids. From germline, CDR1 is SGHAT and CDR2 FQNNGV. The germline V and J ends were trimmed by 1 base and 5 bases, with 21 bases remaining between them. CDR3 residues: CASSLVRGLAGKDNEQFF. In DNA form, the CDR3 reads TGTGCCAGCAGCTTAGTCAGGGGGCTAGCGGGAAAGGACAATGAGCAGTTCTTC.

The chain is built from TRBV12-3 or TRBV12-4 and TRBJ1-1, with D hard to call. V was pared by 5 bases and J by 0 bases, with 10 bases between. The CDR3 covers 14 residues. The CDR3 protein is CASSARSVNTEAFF. Here the CDR3 DNA reads TGTGCCAGCAGTGCACGGTCCGTGAACACTGAAGCTTTCTTT.

This chain links TRBV5-1 with TRBJ2-7; 9 positions agree with TRBD1. Trimming cost V 4 bases and J 3 bases; bases outside gene matches: 5. This CDR3 comprises 14 residues. Germline V gives CDR1 SGHRS, CDR2 YFSETQ. CDR3 loop: CASSPGQGNYEQYF. The CDR3 coding sequence is TGCGCCAGCAGCCCGGGACAGGGAAACTACGAGCAGTACTTC.

The table lists this clonotype with a few counts. The V gene is TRBV5-1, the J gene TRBJ2-3; no firm D call. The CDR3 totals 15 residues. Trimming pared 4 bases from V and 0 bases from J, leaving 12 bases between. The germline CDR1 and CDR2 sequences are SGHRS and YFSETQ. The chain's CDR3 is CASSRSDPSTDTQYF. The CDR3 DNA follows: TGCGCCAGCAGCCGATCAGACCCTAGCACAGATACGCAGTATTTT.

The rearrangement uses TRBV6-2 or TRBV6-3 and TRBJ2-2; D may be TRBD1 or TRBD2 (6 bases each). From germline, CDR1 is MNHEY and CDR2 SVGEGT. CDR3 length: 15 amino acids. V lost 7 bases and J lost 5, with 17 bases in between. The CDR3 nucleotides read TGTGCCAGCACCCGCACGGGGGCCGGGACCGGGGAGCTGTTTTTT. Translating it yields CASTRTGAGTGELFF.